One T cell receptor (beta chain) is described in this entry. As yet, its antigen is unknown. Produced via immunoSEQ multiplex PCR; TCRdb's table is partial and in-frame only. The table has 180,000 or so clones, approximately 88% seen once. This sample was included in a study of T cell responses to AZD1222 COVID-19 vaccine. On the study more broadly: Second-dose intervals near 4 or 12 weeks were combined.

The CDR3 has 14 amino acids. Trimming took 7 bases from V and 3 from J, leaving 13 bases between them. The germline V gene has CDR1 SNHLY and CDR2 FYNNEI. Study results and limitations: Rises in breadth and depth of Spike-specific TCRs came after two AZD1222 doses. Possibly, clonal diversity was underestimated; donors were largely white British and included more females.

Sequencing was performed on peripheral blood, taken on day 0 of AZD1222 vaccination. This TCR came from an adult in good health. The chain has TRBV2 and TRBJ1-5; a weak D match, TRBD1 (6 bases). CDR3 nucleotides: TGTGCCAGCACGAGTAGACAGGTCAATCAGCCCCAGCATTTT. It yields the protein CASTSRQVNQPQHF.